These T cell receptor beta chains were read from a single sample in a study of blood T cell repertoires in COVID-19. Here immunoSEQ multiplex PCR was the method, and the copy in TCRdb shows in-frame clones only, minus some. Seen here are fewer than 95,000 clones, roughly 90% observed once, and the top ten hold roughly 0.73%. Specimen: peripheral blood. These receptors were obtained from a woman of 80 years or more with acute or convalescent COVID-19. Each CDR3 is given with its conserved first and last residue. Fields, in order: V gene, J gene, clone size, D gene, CDR3 DNA, CDR3 protein. D genes are given only for firm matches. Size is stated for part of the rows, as once, few or many counts, or as a class when the clone is expanded.

v_gene: TRBV4-1
j_gene: TRBJ1-3
abundance: NA
d_gene: NA
CDR3nt: TGCGCCAGCAGCCAAGAAACAGCCTCTGGAAACACCATATATTTT
CDR3aa: CASSQETASGNTIYF

v_gene: TRBV5-1
j_gene: TRBJ2-7
abundance: NA
d_gene: TRBD2
CDR3nt: TGCGCCAGCAGCGGCGGGGGGGCCCACGAGCAGTACTTC
CDR3aa: CASSGGGAHEQYF

v_gene: TRBV18
j_gene: TRBJ2-7
abundance: NA
d_gene: NA
CDR3nt: TGTGCCAGCTCACCACAGTCTGGCCTCTACGAGCAGTACTTC
CDR3aa: CASSPQSGLYEQYF

v_gene: TRBV19
j_gene: TRBJ2-7
abundance: NA
d_gene: NA
CDR3nt: TGTGCCAGTAGTATATCCGGGGGGCCCGAGCAGTACTTC
CDR3aa: CASSISGGPEQYF

v_gene: TRBV6-2/TRBV6-3
j_gene: TRBJ2-1
abundance: NA
d_gene: NA
CDR3nt: TGTGCCAGCAGTCCCGTCTTGGGAGGAGTATATGAGCAGTTCTTC
CDR3aa: CASSPVLGGVYEQFF

v_gene: TRBV9
j_gene: TRBJ2-7
abundance: once
d_gene: NA
CDR3nt: TGTGCCAGCAGCTCCCACCCCACACACGAGCAGTACTTC
CDR3aa: CASSSHPTHEQYF

v_gene: TRBV6-1
j_gene: TRBJ2-1
abundance: NA
d_gene: TRBD2
CDR3nt: TGTGCCAGCAGTGAATTGGTAGCGGGAGGGCCTATGTACAATGAGCAGTTCTTC
CDR3aa: CASSELVAGGPMYNEQFF

v_gene: TRBV3-1/TRBV3-2
j_gene: TRBJ1-2
abundance: NA
d_gene: TRBD1
CDR3nt: TGTGCCAGCAGCCTCACAGGGGCCGAAGGCTACACCTTC
CDR3aa: CASSLTGAEGYTF

v_gene: TRBV4-1
j_gene: TRBJ1-1
abundance: NA
d_gene: NA
CDR3nt: TGCGCCAGCAGCCAAGAAACAGAATTTCGATGGGTCACTGAAGCTTTCTTT
CDR3aa: CASSQETEFRWVTEAFF

v_gene: TRBV4-2
j_gene: TRBJ1-5
abundance: NA
d_gene: TRBD1
CDR3nt: TGTGCCAGCAGCCAAAGGGACAGGGATTCTCAGCCCCAGCATTTT
CDR3aa: CASSQRDRDSQPQHF

v_gene: TRBV4-2
j_gene: TRBJ2-7
abundance: NA
d_gene: NA
CDR3nt: TGTGCCAGCAGCCAAGATCTCGGGCGGAGAGGGACCTACGAGCAGTACTTC
CDR3aa: CASSQDLGRRGTYEQYF

v_gene: TRBV5-1
j_gene: TRBJ1-6
abundance: NA
d_gene: NA
CDR3nt: TGCGCCAGCAGCCCTCAGGGGCCCACAGATTCACCCCTCCACTTT
CDR3aa: CASSPQGPTDSPLHF

v_gene: TRBV7-9
j_gene: TRBJ2-7
abundance: NA
d_gene: TRBD2
CDR3nt: TGTGCCAGCACCTATAGCGGGCACGAGCAGTACTTC
CDR3aa: CASTYSGHEQYF

v_gene: TRBV27
j_gene: TRBJ1-5
abundance: NA
d_gene: TRBD1
CDR3nt: TGTGCCAGCAGTCGGACAGGGGATAGCAATCAGCCCCAGCATTTT
CDR3aa: CASSRTGDSNQPQHF

v_gene: TRBV3-1/TRBV3-2
j_gene: TRBJ2-1
abundance: NA
d_gene: TRBD2
CDR3nt: TGTGCCAGCAGCCCGAGCGGGGAAAGGGGCAATGAGCAGTTCTTC
CDR3aa: CASSPSGERGNEQFF

v_gene: TRBV19
j_gene: TRBJ1-3
abundance: NA
d_gene: NA
CDR3nt: TGTGCCAGTAGTCGGGGGAATCCTGGAAACACCATATATTTT
CDR3aa: CASSRGNPGNTIYF

v_gene: TRBV7-2
j_gene: TRBJ1-1
abundance: NA
d_gene: NA
CDR3nt: TGTGCCAGCAGCTTAAGGTGGGGGGACACTGAAGCTTTCTTT
CDR3aa: CASSLRWGDTEAFF

v_gene: TRBV2
j_gene: TRBJ2-2
abundance: NA
d_gene: NA
CDR3nt: TGTGCCAGCAGTGAAAGGGGGTTCGGATCCGGCGGCACCGGGGAGCTGTTTTTT
CDR3aa: CASSERGFGSGGTGELFF

v_gene: TRBV19
j_gene: TRBJ2-7
abundance: once
d_gene: TRBD1
CDR3nt: TGTGCCAGTAGTAGGAGGGGACAGGGCGGTGAGCAGTACTTC
CDR3aa: CASSRRGQGGEQYF

v_gene: TRBV7-7
j_gene: TRBJ2-2
abundance: NA
d_gene: NA
CDR3nt: TGTGCTACCAGCCGGGACTCCAGGACCTGGACCGGGGAGCTGTTTTTT
CDR3aa: CATSRDSRTWTGELFF

v_gene: TRBV3-1/TRBV3-2
j_gene: TRBJ1-5
abundance: NA
d_gene: TRBD1
CDR3nt: TGTGCCAGCAGCCTCGGACAGGGGAGTCAGCCCCAGCATTTT
CDR3aa: CASSLGQGSQPQHF

v_gene: TRBV28
j_gene: TRBJ1-5
abundance: NA
d_gene: NA
CDR3nt: TGTGCCAGCAGTGGGCAGGGTGCCATCAGTCAGCCCCAGCATTTT
CDR3aa: CASSGQGAISQPQHF

v_gene: TRBV6-1
j_gene: TRBJ1-1
abundance: NA
d_gene: TRBD1
CDR3nt: TGTGCCAGCAGTGAATGGACAGGGGGCAAGAACACTGAAGCTTTCTTT
CDR3aa: CASSEWTGGKNTEAFF

v_gene: TRBV11-2
j_gene: TRBJ2-7
abundance: NA
d_gene: TRBD2
CDR3nt: TGTGCCAGCAGCTTAGCCAGGACTAGCGAGCAGTACTTC
CDR3aa: CASSLARTSEQYF

v_gene: TRBV19
j_gene: TRBJ1-1
abundance: NA
d_gene: NA
CDR3nt: TGTGCCAGTAGCTTCCGGACAGCTGAAGCTTTCTTT
CDR3aa: CASSFRTAEAFF

v_gene: TRBV3-1/TRBV3-2
j_gene: TRBJ1-2
abundance: NA
d_gene: NA
CDR3nt: TGTGCCAGCAGCCAAAAAGCTTACCGCTACACCTTC
CDR3aa: CASSQKAYRYTF

v_gene: TRBV7-3
j_gene: TRBJ2-7
abundance: NA
d_gene: NA
CDR3nt: TGTGCCAGCAGCTTAGGGGGGAAAGGCTCCGAGCAGTACTTC
CDR3aa: CASSLGGKGSEQYF

v_gene: TRBV6-2/TRBV6-3
j_gene: TRBJ2-2
abundance: NA
d_gene: NA
CDR3nt: TGTGCCAGCAGCCTTGGCAGGTTGAACACCGGGGAGCTGTTTTTT
CDR3aa: CASSLGRLNTGELFF

v_gene: TRBV5-1
j_gene: TRBJ2-5
abundance: NA
d_gene: TRBD1
CDR3nt: TGCGCCAGCAGCTCCACAGGGGTTCAAGAGACCCAGTACTTC
CDR3aa: CASSSTGVQETQYF

v_gene: TRBV19
j_gene: TRBJ1-6
abundance: NA
d_gene: TRBD1
CDR3nt: TGTGCCAGTAGCCCTCGGACAGGACGGTCACCCCTCCACTTT
CDR3aa: CASSPRTGRSPLHF

v_gene: TRBV4-1
j_gene: TRBJ2-1
abundance: NA
d_gene: TRBD1
CDR3nt: TGCGCCAGCAGCCAGGCGAGGGGACAGGGGACCAATGAGCAGTTCTTC
CDR3aa: CASSQARGQGTNEQFF

v_gene: TRBV11-2
j_gene: TRBJ2-5
abundance: NA
d_gene: NA
CDR3nt: TGTGCCAGCAGCTTTGGGCTAGAGACCCAGTACTTC
CDR3aa: CASSFGLETQYF

v_gene: TRBV9
j_gene: TRBJ2-2
abundance: NA
d_gene: TRBD2
CDR3nt: TGTGCCAGCAGCGTAGGAGGTAGCGGGGGTACCGGGGAGCTGTTTTTT
CDR3aa: CASSVGGSGGTGELFF

v_gene: TRBV4-1
j_gene: TRBJ1-6
abundance: NA
d_gene: NA
CDR3nt: TGCGCCAGCAGCCTTGGACAGCATAATTCACCCCTCCACTTT
CDR3aa: CASSLGQHNSPLHF

v_gene: TRBV28
j_gene: TRBJ1-2
abundance: NA
d_gene: TRBD1
CDR3nt: TGTGCCAGCAGTTTAGAGGGGGCGCGTGGCTACACCTTC
CDR3aa: CASSLEGARGYTF

v_gene: TRBV18
j_gene: TRBJ2-3
abundance: NA
d_gene: NA
CDR3nt: TGTGCCAGCTCTATCAACGGGGGGCAGGGAGATACGCAGTATTTT
CDR3aa: CASSINGGQGDTQYF

v_gene: TRBV6-5
j_gene: TRBJ2-2
abundance: few
d_gene: NA
CDR3nt: TGTGCCAGCAGGTGGCAGAACACCGGGGAGCTGTTTTTT
CDR3aa: CASRWQNTGELFF

v_gene: TRBV10-3
j_gene: TRBJ1-3
abundance: NA
d_gene: NA
CDR3nt: TGTGCCATCAGTGAGTTGCAGGGCACGGGAAACACCATATATTTT
CDR3aa: CAISELQGTGNTIYF

v_gene: TRBV3-1/TRBV3-2
j_gene: TRBJ1-6
abundance: NA
d_gene: NA
CDR3nt: TGTGCCAGCAGCCAAGGGGTCCAGGGAATGGCTACTAATTCACCCCTCCACTTT
CDR3aa: CASSQGVQGMATNSPLHF

v_gene: TRBV7-2
j_gene: TRBJ1-2
abundance: once
d_gene: TRBD1
CDR3nt: TGTGCCAGCAGCCAGGGGACAGATCTGCTAGGCTACACCTTC
CDR3aa: CASSQGTDLLGYTF

v_gene: TRBV2
j_gene: TRBJ2-2
abundance: NA
d_gene: NA
CDR3nt: TGTGCCAGCCTTCCCTCTAGGGGAAGGGAGCTGTTTTTT
CDR3aa: CASLPSRGRELFF

v_gene: TRBV28
j_gene: TRBJ1-4
abundance: NA
d_gene: TRBD1
CDR3nt: TGTGCCAGCAGCACCGGGACAGTTAATGAAAAACTGTTTTTT
CDR3aa: CASSTGTVNEKLFF

v_gene: TRBV18
j_gene: TRBJ1-2
abundance: NA
d_gene: TRBD1
CDR3nt: TGTGCCAGCTCCACGGACAGGCGACCTAACTATGGCTACACCTTC
CDR3aa: CASSTDRRPNYGYTF

v_gene: TRBV6-2/TRBV6-3
j_gene: TRBJ1-1
abundance: NA
d_gene: NA
CDR3nt: TGTGCCAGCAGTTCGATGACAGTTGAAGCTTTCTTT
CDR3aa: CASSSMTVEAFF

v_gene: TRBV5-1
j_gene: TRBJ1-5
abundance: NA
d_gene: TRBD1
CDR3nt: TGCGCCAGCAGCAACGGACAGGATCAGCCCCAGCATTTT
CDR3aa: CASSNGQDQPQHF

v_gene: TRBV18
j_gene: TRBJ2-2
abundance: NA
d_gene: NA
CDR3nt: TGTGCCAGCTCACGAGACAGGTCCACCGGGGAGCTGTTTTTT
CDR3aa: CASSRDRSTGELFF

v_gene: TRBV5-1
j_gene: TRBJ2-5
abundance: NA
d_gene: TRBD2
CDR3nt: TGCGCCAGCAGCTTGCTCCCAGCGGGGTTGGAAGAGACCCAGTACTTC
CDR3aa: CASSLLPAGLEETQYF

v_gene: TRBV4-2
j_gene: TRBJ1-4
abundance: NA
d_gene: TRBD1
CDR3nt: TGTGCCAGCAGCCAAGAGGGCAGGGGGCGGAGTGAAAAACTGTTTTTT
CDR3aa: CASSQEGRGRSEKLFF

v_gene: TRBV6-2/TRBV6-3
j_gene: TRBJ2-7
abundance: NA
d_gene: TRBD1
CDR3nt: TGTGCCAGCAGTTACCCCAAGGGACAGGCCCGACCCTACGAGCAGTACTTC
CDR3aa: CASSYPKGQARPYEQYF

v_gene: TRBV3-1/TRBV3-2
j_gene: TRBJ1-6
abundance: NA
d_gene: NA
CDR3nt: TGTGCCAGCAGCCGAAGAGCGGGGGGCCCGAATTCACCCCTCCACTTT
CDR3aa: CASSRRAGGPNSPLHF

v_gene: TRBV19
j_gene: TRBJ1-1
abundance: NA
d_gene: NA
CDR3nt: TGTGCCAGTAGTATCCAGGGAATGAACACTGAAGCTTTCTTT
CDR3aa: CASSIQGMNTEAFF

v_gene: TRBV7-3
j_gene: TRBJ2-1
abundance: NA
d_gene: NA
CDR3nt: TGTGCCAGCAGCCCCCTTGGCCGCAACTCCTACAATGAGCAGTTCTTC
CDR3aa: CASSPLGRNSYNEQFF

v_gene: TRBV7-7
j_gene: TRBJ2-1
abundance: NA
d_gene: TRBD2
CDR3nt: TGTGCCAGCAGCTTACGACTAGCGGGGGGGAATGAGCAGTTCTTC
CDR3aa: CASSLRLAGGNEQFF

v_gene: TRBV5-4
j_gene: TRBJ2-3
abundance: NA
d_gene: TRBD2
CDR3nt: TGTGCCATCTCTAGCGGGGGGGCCATAGATACGCAGTATTTT
CDR3aa: CAISSGGAIDTQYF

v_gene: TRBV15
j_gene: TRBJ2-3
abundance: NA
d_gene: TRBD2
CDR3nt: TGTGCCACCAGCAGACGTAGCGGGAGGTTGACAGATACGCAGTATTTT
CDR3aa: CATSRRSGRLTDTQYF

v_gene: TRBV2
j_gene: TRBJ2-7
abundance: NA
d_gene: NA
CDR3nt: TGTGCCAGCAGTGGGCTGATAGAGCAGTACTTC
CDR3aa: CASSGLIEQYF

v_gene: TRBV29-1
j_gene: TRBJ1-1
abundance: NA
d_gene: NA
CDR3nt: TGCAGCGCCAGGGGAAGTGCTGAAGCTTTCTTT
CDR3aa: CSARGSAEAFF

v_gene: TRBV11-2
j_gene: TRBJ1-6
abundance: NA
d_gene: NA
CDR3nt: TGTGCCAGCAGCTTCACAGGCGCCGGAGTAAATTCACCCCTCCACTTT
CDR3aa: CASSFTGAGVNSPLHF

v_gene: TRBV7-9
j_gene: TRBJ2-7
abundance: NA
d_gene: TRBD1
CDR3nt: TGTGCCAGCAGCCTTTCCCGGGACAGGGTCATTCTGAGCTCCTACGAGCAGTACTTC
CDR3aa: CASSLSRDRVILSSYEQYF

v_gene: TRBV2
j_gene: TRBJ2-1
abundance: NA
d_gene: TRBD2
CDR3nt: TGTGCCAGCAGGTTCCTAGCGGCGGGCGAGCAGTTCTTC
CDR3aa: CASRFLAAGEQFF